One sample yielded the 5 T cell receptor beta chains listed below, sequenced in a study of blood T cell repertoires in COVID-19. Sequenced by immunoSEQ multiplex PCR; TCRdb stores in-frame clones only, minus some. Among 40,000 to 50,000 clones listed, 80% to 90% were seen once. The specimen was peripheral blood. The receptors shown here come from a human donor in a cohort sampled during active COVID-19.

The CDR3 protein is CASSPGAGVGNEQFF. The CDR3 DNA reads as TGTGCCAGCAGCCCGGGAGCGGGAGTGGGAAATGAGCAGTTCTTC. The chain uses TRBV4-2 and TRBJ2-1; 8 bases agree with TRBD2. Losses at the gene ends were 4 bases for V and 7 bases for J; bases not matched to a gene: 9. The CDR3 is made up of 15 amino acids. CDR1 LGHNA and CDR2 YNFKEQ come from the germline V gene.

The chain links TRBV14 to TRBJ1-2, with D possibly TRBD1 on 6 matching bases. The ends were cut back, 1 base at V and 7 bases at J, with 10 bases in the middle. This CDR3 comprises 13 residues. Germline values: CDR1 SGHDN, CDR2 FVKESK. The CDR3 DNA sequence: TGTGCCAGCAGCCAAGGAGGGGGTAGTGGCTACACCTTC. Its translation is CASSQGGGSGYTF.

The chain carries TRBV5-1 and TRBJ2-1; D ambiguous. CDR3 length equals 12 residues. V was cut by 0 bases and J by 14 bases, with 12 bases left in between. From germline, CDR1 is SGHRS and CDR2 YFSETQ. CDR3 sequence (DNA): TGCGCCAGCAGCTTGGATCGAGTACGGGAGTTCTTC. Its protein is CASSLDRVREFF.

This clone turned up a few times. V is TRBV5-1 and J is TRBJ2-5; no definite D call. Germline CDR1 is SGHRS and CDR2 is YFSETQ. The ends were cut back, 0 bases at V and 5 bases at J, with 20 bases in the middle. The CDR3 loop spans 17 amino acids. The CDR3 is CASSLGDPGASLETQYF. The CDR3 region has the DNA TGCGCCAGCAGCTTGGGAGATCCCGGAGCTAGTCTGGAGACCCAGTACTTC.

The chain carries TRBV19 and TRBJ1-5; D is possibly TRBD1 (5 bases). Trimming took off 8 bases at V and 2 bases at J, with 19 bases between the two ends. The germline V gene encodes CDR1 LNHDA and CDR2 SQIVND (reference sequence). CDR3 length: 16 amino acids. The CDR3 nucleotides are TGTGCCAGTGCCCGGGGGTCCGGGGTGGGCAATCAGCCCCAGCATTTT. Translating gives CASARGSGVGNQPQHF.